The 17 T cell receptor beta chains presented below share a single source sample, sequenced in a study of response to subunit inactivated influenza vaccine (dated 2018 in TCRdb). Library preparation employed RT-PCR. The instrument given in TCRdb is Illumina HiSeq 2500. Starting from the raw public reads, TCRdb applied fastp trimming at Q25, assembled clones with MiXCR and retained in-frame beta chains. Rows matching on CDR3 protein sequence are summarized as one entry with the most common DNA and genes. In all, the sample holds over 400,000 distinct CDR3 sequences, and about 10% of those were seen once. The top ten clones comprise less than 15% of the sample. Interpreted using the paper, the time point label stands for: 45 days after influenza vaccine administration. Source: PBMCs from blood, taken roughly 46 days after vaccination. The source of these receptors is a man aged 45-60 years who received an inactivated influenza vaccine. Donor details come from another sample of the same person, matched by shared clones.

This clonotype was counted a few times. The J gene is TRBJ2-7, the V gene TRBV7-2; a weak D match, TRBD2 (6 bases). This CDR3 spans 11 amino acids. Per the germline V gene, CDR1 is SGHTA and CDR2 is FQGNSA. V shed 8 bases and J shed 6 bases, with 11 bases lying between them. The CDR3 loop is CASGGRFEQYF. CDR3 in DNA: TGTGCCAGCGGAGGGCGTTTCGAGCAGTACTTC.

This clonotype has just a few counts. The rearrangement links TRBV9 to TRBJ2-2; D not resolved. This CDR3 spans 12 amino acids. Between the trimmed V and J ends, which lost 6 bases and 8 bases, there was a span of 11 bases. Looked up from germline, CDR1 is SGDLS and CDR2 is YYNGEE. The CDR3 coding sequence is TGTGCCAGCACCAGAGATGGTGGGGAGCTGTTTTTT. Its protein is CASTRDGGELFF.

This clonotype is labeled as medium-sized. V is TRBV27 and J is TRBJ2-3, with 14 bases aligning to TRBD2. This CDR3 comprises 16 residues. V trimming: 2 bases; J trimming: 4 bases; junction bases outside the gene matches: 2. Germline values: CDR1 MNHEY, CDR2 SMNVEV (reference sequence). Here the CDR3 DNA reads TGTGCCAGCAGTTTAGGGACTAGCGGGAGAGCAGATACGCAGTATTTT. This sequence encodes CASSLGTSGRADTQYF.

This clonotype was counted a few times. The CDR3 loop reads CASNPGQGGSEQYF. Written as DNA, the CDR3 is TGTGCCAGCAACCCGGGGCAGGGGGGGTCCGAGCAGTACTTC. The chain carries TRBV7-2 and TRBJ2-7; D is tentatively TRBD1 or TRBD2 (7 bases each). Germline V gene lookup returns CDR1 SGHTA and CDR2 FQGNSA. Trimming took 7 bases from V and 6 from J, leaving 19 bases between them. The CDR3 extends over 14 amino acids.

This clonotype has a count of ten or more. The genes are TRBV25-1 and TRBJ2-6; D gene ambiguous. This CDR3 contains 16 residues. Trimming took 1 base from V and 0 from J, leaving 7 bases between them. Germline assignment: CDR1 MGHDK and CDR2 SYGVNS. The CDR3 DNA is TGTGCCAGCAGTGAATCCCGCTACTCTGGGGCCAACGTCCTGACTTTC. This sequence encodes CASSESRYSGANVLTF.

This clonotype was detected once. The rearrangement links TRBV4-1 to TRBJ1-1, with D possibly matching TRBD1 (6 bases). The CDR3 has 15 residues. Germline lookup yields CDR1 MGHRA and CDR2 YSYEKL. Trimming left V 4 bases short and J 1 base short, with 13 bases between. The CDR3 DNA follows: TGCGCCAGCAGCCCCGAAGGGGGGGCGAACACTGAAGCTTTCTTT. Amino acids: CASSPEGGANTEAFF.

This clonotype has at least ten counts. The DNA for the CDR3 is TGCGCCAGCAGCTTCGGGCCTGGCCCCTCCGAGCAGTACTTC. Protein product: CASSFGPGPSEQYF. The chain couples TRBV5-1 to TRBJ2-7; D is undetermined. The V end lost 2 bases, the J end lost 6 bases, and 15 bases lay between the germline ends. This CDR3 spans 14 amino acids. Germline V gene lookup returns CDR1 SGHRS and CDR2 YFSETQ.

V and J are TRBV7-2 and TRBJ2-7, with TRBD1 matching over 7 bases. Per germline, CDR1 SGHTA and CDR2 FQGNSA. The CDR3 consists of 15 residues. Losses at the gene ends were 7 bases for V and 1 base for J; bases not matched to a gene: 10. The CDR3 region has the DNA TGTGCCAGCACCCAAACCCGGACAGGATCCTACGAGCAGTACTTC. Translating it yields CASTQTRTGSYEQYF. Complete variable domain (other parts from reference TRBV7-2 and TRBJ2-7): GAGVSQSPSNKVTEKGKDVELRCDPISGHTALYWYRQSLGQGLEFLIYFQGNSAPDKSGLPSDRFSAERTGGSVSTLTIQRTQQEDSAVYLCASTQTRTGSYEQYFGPGTRLTVT.

This clonotype has ten or more counts. The J gene is TRBJ2-1, the V gene TRBV20-1; TRBD2 is a possible D gene (6 bases). There are 16 residues in the CDR3. Germline values: CDR1 DFQATT, CDR2 SNEGSKA (reference sequence). The germline V and J ends were trimmed by 1 base and 2 bases, with 15 bases remaining between them. Written as DNA, the CDR3 is TGCAGTGCTAGAGGTCTCGGTGGGGGGACCTACAATGAGCAGTTCTTC. This encodes CSARGLGGGTYNEQFF.

This clonotype was picked up many times. The rearrangement uses TRBV2 and TRBJ2-5; no clear D gene. The CDR3 runs to 11 residues. The V gene's germline CDR1 is SNHLY and CDR2 FYNNEI. Trimming shortened V by 2 bases and J by 7 bases, and 5 bases separated the two germline ends. CDR3 nucleotide sequence: TGTGCCAGCAGTGAATGGGGGACCCAGTACTTC. It encodes CASSEWGTQYF.

This clonotype was detected a few times. The chain links TRBV6-5 to TRBJ2-3; D possibly corresponds to TRBD2 (5 bases). V was pared by 0 bases and J by 1 base, with 11 bases between. Germline V gene data show CDR1 as MNHEY and CDR2 as SVGAGI. The CDR3 totals 16 residues. CDR3 bases: TGTGCCAGCAGTTACTCGGGCGGACTCGGCACAGATACGCAGTATTTT. Translated: CASSYSGGLGTDTQYF.

In its sample, this clonotype was seen many times. V and J are TRBV20-1 and TRBJ2-1; TRBD2 agrees at 7 bases. With V trimmed by 6 bases and J by 6 bases, 11 bases remained unmatched. The CDR3 spans 14 residues. Germline-derived CDR1 and CDR2 are DFQATT and SNEGSKA (reference sequence). CDR3 region: CSATPPRGSNEQFF. In nucleotides, the CDR3 is TGCAGTGCAACCCCGCCGCGGGGGTCCAATGAGCAGTTCTTC.

This clonotype showed up many times. J is TRBJ2-3 and V is TRBV20-1; D not certain. V shed 6 bases and J shed 0 bases, with 7 bases lying between them. Looked up from germline, CDR1 is DFQATT and CDR2 is SNEGSKA (reference sequence). The CDR3 length is 12 residues. CDR3 residues: CSARASTDTQYF. The DNA for the CDR3 is TGCAGTGCCCGAGCTAGCACAGATACGCAGTATTTT.

This clonotype was detected many times. V is TRBV5-1 and J is TRBJ2-2, with 10 bases fitting TRBD1. The V gene end was trimmed by 4 bases and the J gene end by 8 bases; junction bases not matched to a gene: 14. This CDR3 comprises 17 residues. CDR1 and CDR2 from the germline V gene are SGHRS and YFSETQ. CDR3 residues: CASSPNPGTGATGELFF. CDR3 bases: TGCGCCAGCAGCCCGAATCCCGGGACAGGGGCGACTGGGGAGCTGTTTTTT.

This clonotype was detected many times. The V gene is TRBV7-2, the J gene TRBJ1-1, with 8 nucleotides matching TRBD1. V trimming: 3 bases; J trimming: 1 base; junction bases outside the gene matches: 4. The CDR3 consists of 15 residues. In germline, CDR1 is SGHTA, CDR2 FQGNSA. The DNA of the CDR3 is TGTGCCAGCAGCTTGGACAGGGCGGGGAACACTGAAGCTTTCTTT. As protein: CASSLDRAGNTEAFF.

This clonotype occurred many times. The gene calls are TRBV6-2 or TRBV6-3 and TRBJ2-5, with a weak D call TRBD2 (6 bases). V lost 0 bases and J 5 bases, leaving 13 bases between the germline ends. The length of the CDR3 is 15 residues. Germline CDR1 MNHEY, CDR2 SVGEGT. This CDR3 reads CASSYSGLQLETQYF. Here the CDR3 DNA reads TGTGCCAGCAGTTACTCCGGACTACAATTGGAGACCCAGTACTTC.

The V gene is TRBV20-1, the J gene TRBJ1-4, with D maybe TRBD1 (5 bases). The CDR3 extends over 13 amino acids. The germline V and J ends were trimmed by 2 bases and 8 bases, with 12 bases remaining between them. CDR1 is DFQATT, CDR2 SNEGSKA, per germline (reference sequence). The CDR3 DNA follows: TGCAGTGCTAGATGGCGTGGGGGAGAAAAACTGTTTTTT. This codes for CSARWRGGEKLFF.